This T cell receptor beta chain is from a study of Graves' ophthalmopathy and Graves' hyperthyroidism. Notes on the study in general: Detection in blood was also observed for most expanded thyroid clonotypes above 0.001 frequency.

In the case of this clonotype: Its antigen is unknown.

There are 14 residues in the CDR3. Germline V CDR1 and CDR2: LNHDA, SQIVND (reference sequence). V lost 7 bases, J lost 2 bases, and 9 bases lay in between. The sequenced template was RNA, covering the TCR beta CDR3 region. Second-round multiplex PCR came after a first-round RT-PCR that employed HTBI primers. MiXCR, applied by TCRdb to the multiplex PCR reads, yields one record per CDR3 protein. The table includes about 400,000 distinct CDR3 sequences, about 17% detected once. Material: peripheral blood. The receptor was derived from a woman under 30 with Graves' ophthalmopathy. V gene TRBV19 combines with J gene TRBJ1-6; D is undetermined. CDR3 amino acids: CASKPGTYNSPLHF. The CDR3 DNA reads TGTGCCAGTAAGCCGGGAACCTATAATTCACCCCTCCACTTT.